These 26 T cell receptor beta chains were sequenced from one sample in a study of cytomegalovirus exposure and HLA in healthy donors. It was with 60 Vbeta and 13 Jbeta primers that the PCR ran. Sequencing was performed with immunoSEQ multiplex PCR; in TCRdb, only in-frame clones are kept and a portion is missing. The sample lists tens of thousands of clones, approximately 71% occurring once. Sequenced: PBMCs. The receptors stem from a man between 40 and 49 years old in good health and CMV-seropositive.

This chain connects TRBV12-5 to TRBJ2-5; 8 nucleotides line up with TRBD1. Germline-derived CDR1 and CDR2 are LGHNT and FRNRAP. With 7 bases clipped from V and 5 bases from J, the junction kept 6 bases outside the gene matches. This CDR3 spans 13 amino acids. CDR3 region: CASAPDRDETQYF. The DNA for the CDR3 is TGTGCTAGTGCCCCGGACAGGGACGAGACCCAGTACTTC.

The V and J genes are TRBV14 and TRBJ1-1; D remains unclear. The germline V and J ends were trimmed by 3 bases and 2 bases, with 7 bases remaining between them. CDR1 SGHDN and CDR2 FVKESK come from the germline V gene. This CDR3 has 13 amino acids. The CDR3 DNA reads as TGTGCCAGCAGCCAGACTGTTAACACTGAAGCTTTCTTT. It codes for CASSQTVNTEAFF.

The chain recombines TRBV7-2 with TRBJ2-3; TRBD2 agrees at 9 bases. Trimming cost V 5 bases and J 4 bases; bases outside gene matches: 7. The V gene's germline CDR1 is SGHTA and CDR2 FQGNSA. This CDR3 spans 15 amino acids. The CDR3 protein is CASSPLAGPSDTQYF. DNA of the CDR3: TGTGCCAGCAGCCCCCTAGCGGGGCCATCAGATACGCAGTATTTT.

The chain combines TRBV29-1 with TRBJ1-3, with D perhaps TRBD1 (6 bases). V lost 5 bases, J lost 0 bases, and 11 bases lay in between. CDR1 is SQVTM and CDR2 is ANQGSEA in the germline V gene. This CDR3 has 14 residues. CDR3 coding DNA: TGCAGCGTTCGCACAGGGAGCTCTGGAAACACCATATATTTT. Protein: CSVRTGSSGNTIYF.

The chain has TRBV5-1 and TRBJ1-3; unclear D gene. The CDR3 extends over 14 amino acids. The V and J ends lost 4 bases and 2 bases respectively, with 10 bases between them. Germline CDR1 reads SGHRS; CDR2 reads YFSETQ. The CDR3 loop is CASSQGLTGNTIYF. The CDR3 DNA reads as TGCGCCAGCAGCCAAGGACTTACTGGAAACACCATATATTTT.

The gene calls are TRBV7-9 and TRBJ1-2; TRBD1 is a possible D gene (6 bases). The CDR3 totals 11 residues. Deletions cut 5 bases from V and 8 bases from J, with 9 bases between. The germline CDR1 and CDR2 sequences are SEHNR and FQNEAQ (reference sequence). The CDR3 loop reads CASSAGDGYTF. The CDR3, as DNA: TGTGCCAGCAGCGCAGGGGACGGCTACACCTTC. Full variable domain (missing parts from reference TRBV7-9 and TRBJ1-2): DTGVSQNPRHKITKRGQNVTFRCDPISEHNRLYWYRQTLGQGPEFLTYFQNEAQLEKSRLLSDRFSAERPKGSFSTLEIQRTEQGDSAMYLCASSAGDGYTFGSGTRLTVV.

The V gene is TRBV6-5, the J gene TRBJ1-1, with 7 bases fitting TRBD1. Per germline, CDR1 MNHEY and CDR2 SVGAGI. The CDR3 loop spans 16 amino acids. V dropped 0 bases and J dropped 6; count of bases not matched to a gene: 10. Here the CDR3 reads CASSYSRDRGQPEAFF. In DNA, the CDR3 is TGTGCCAGCAGTTACTCGAGGGATAGGGGGCAACCTGAAGCTTTCTTT.

The rearrangement links TRBV6-1 to TRBJ1-1; 10 bases line up with TRBD1. This CDR3 comprises 14 residues. Germline-derived CDR1 and CDR2 are MNHNS and SASEGT. The V segment lost 2 bases and the J segment 5 bases; nucleotides outside the gene matches: 2. In nucleotides, the CDR3 is TGTGCCAGCAGTGAAAGGGACAGGGGTACTGAAGCTTTCTTT. Protein sequence: CASSERDRGTEAFF.

The rearrangement joins TRBV4-2 to TRBJ2-3, with D tentatively TRBD2 (6 bases). CDR3 length equals 16 residues. V lost 4 bases to trimming and J lost 0 bases, with 14 bases between them. The germline V gene has CDR1 LGHNA and CDR2 YNFKEQ. CDR3 sequence: CASSPGVGSSTDTQYF. The CDR3 region has the DNA TGTGCCAGCAGCCCGGGGGTCGGGTCCAGCACAGATACGCAGTATTTT.

V is TRBV7-2 and J is TRBJ1-3; D unclear. The V end was cut by 4 bases, the J end by 0 bases, with 10 bases between. Germline loops: CDR1 SGHTA, CDR2 FQGNSA. The CDR3 is 15 amino acids. Here the CDR3 reads CASSSYGSSGNTIYF. The CDR3 coding sequence is TGTGCCAGCAGCTCATACGGGAGCTCTGGAAACACCATATATTTT. The full variable domain, its missing parts supplied by reference TRBV7-2 and TRBJ1-3, is GAGVSQSPSNKVTEKGKDVELRCDPISGHTALYWYRQSLGQGLEFLIYFQGNSAPDKSGLPSDRFSAERTGGSVSTLTIQRTQQEDSAVYLCASSSYGSSGNTIYFGEGSWLTVV.

This chain joins TRBV12-2 and TRBJ1-1. TRBV12-2 is reported as a pseudogene. The CDR3 is made up of 18 amino acids. CDR3 amino acids: CASRRAPSFGGGETEAFF. CDR3 in DNA: TGTGCAAGTCGCCGAGCACCCAGTTTTGGGGGAGGGGAAACTGAAGCTTTCTTT.

This chain joins TRBV10-3 and TRBJ1-1; possible D gene TRBD1, 5 bases. V gave up 7 bases and J gave up 2 bases, with 14 bases separating them. The CDR3 spans 14 residues. Germline CDR1 ENHRY, CDR2 SYGVKD. The CDR3 DNA sequence: TGTGCCATCAAAGGGGCCGGGGGAAACACTGAAGCTTTCTTT. Translated: CAIKGAGGNTEAFF.

This clone was observed a single time. The V and J genes are TRBV5-1 and TRBJ1-2; 8 positions match TRBD1. With V trimmed by 0 bases and J by 3 bases, 13 bases remained unmatched. Germline values: CDR1 SGHRS, CDR2 YFSETQ. The CDR3 runs 18 residues. Here the CDR3 reads CASSLVQGANPVDYGYTF. The CDR3 coding sequence is TGCGCCAGCAGCTTGGTGCAGGGGGCGAATCCCGTGGACTATGGCTACACCTTC.

The chain joins TRBV4-1 to TRBJ2-5; possible D gene TRBD2, 6 bases. The germline V and J ends were trimmed by 4 bases and 1 base, with 16 bases remaining between them. The germline gives CDR1 MGHRA, CDR2 YSYEKL. The CDR3 sequence is 16 residues long. The chain's CDR3 is CASSLTPGEIQETQYF. In DNA form, the CDR3 reads TGCGCCAGCAGCCTAACCCCGGGGGAGATCCAAGAGACCCAGTACTTC.

The rearrangement joins TRBV7-9 to TRBJ1-5, with a weak D call TRBD1 (5 bases). The germline V gene has CDR1 SEHNR and CDR2 FQNEAQ (reference sequence). The CDR3 consists of 16 residues. Trimming shortened V by 3 bases and J by 6 bases, and 18 bases separated the two germline ends. The CDR3, as DNA: TGTGCCAGCAGCTTGGGGGGGACTAGTCTGGGTCAGCCCCAGCATTTT. Translating gives CASSLGGTSLGQPQHF.

The chain combines TRBV6-5 with TRBJ2-7; tentative D call: TRBD2 (5 bases). This CDR3 region has 12 residues. The germline V gene has CDR1 MNHEY and CDR2 SVGAGI. Between the trimmed V and J ends, which lost 4 bases and 6 bases, there was a span of 10 bases. Written as DNA, the CDR3 is TGTGCCAGCAGTTCGCCTGGAGGCGAGCAGTACTTC. This translates into CASSSPGGEQYF.

This clone has just a few counts. V usage is TRBV6-5 and J usage is TRBJ1-5; a possible D gene is TRBD1 (5 bases). This CDR3 comprises 14 residues. Germline V gene lookup returns CDR1 MNHEY and CDR2 SVGAGI. V lost 4 bases and J 4 bases, leaving 11 bases between the germline ends. The CDR3: CASSLGTDNQPQHF. The DNA for the CDR3 is TGTGCCAGCAGTTTAGGGACTGATAATCAGCCCCAGCATTTT.

This chain links TRBV7-3 with TRBJ1-1; 7 bases fit TRBD1. V lost 5 bases, J lost 0 bases, and 3 bases stayed unmatched. There are 14 residues in the CDR3. Germline CDR1 is SGHTA and CDR2 is FQGTGA. CDR3: CASSPGTVNTEAFF. The CDR3 DNA follows: TGTGCCAGCAGCCCAGGGACAGTGAACACTGAAGCTTTCTTT.

A remark on this clone: Different DNA sequences within this sample yield the same CDR3. This rearrangement joins TRBV13 to TRBJ1-2; TRBD1 aligns across 9 bases. V trimming: 0 bases; J trimming: 8 bases; junction bases outside the gene matches: 10. Germline V gene sequence: CDR1 PRHDT, CDR2 FYEKMQ (reference sequence). The CDR3 is made up of 16 amino acids. CDR3 sequence reads: CASSLGSRTGEHGYTF. The CDR3 DNA reads as TGTGCCAGCAGCTTAGGGAGTAGGACAGGGGAGCACGGCTACACCTTC.

The chain uses TRBV2 and TRBJ2-2, with D unresolved. CDR3 size: 12 residues. Trimming took 5 bases from V and 8 from J, leaving 9 bases between them. Per the germline V gene, CDR1 is SNHLY and CDR2 is FYNNEI. The CDR3 reads CASSKRRGELFF. In DNA form, the CDR3 reads TGTGCCAGCAGTAAAAGGCGGGGGGAGCTGTTTTTT.

CDR3 DNA sequence: TGTGCCAGCAGCTTCTACTCTGGAAACACCATATATTTT. This encodes CASSFYSGNTIYF. The chain is built from TRBV6-5 and TRBJ1-3; D call uncertain. Germline V CDR1 and CDR2: MNHEY, SVGAGI. Deletions cut 6 bases from V and 0 bases from J, with 6 bases between. This CDR3 has 13 residues.

V usage is TRBV11-2 and J usage is TRBJ1-4, with D tentatively TRBD1 (6 bases). Germline CDR1 is SGHAT and CDR2 is FQNNGV. The CDR3 runs 12 residues. The V end lost 3 bases, the J end lost 12 bases, and 11 bases lay between the germline ends. CDR3 nucleotide sequence: TGTGCCAGCAGCTTGACAGGCTGGGAACTGTTTTTT. It yields the protein CASSLTGWELFF.

CDR3 protein: CASRTPWQGPENEQFF. The CDR3 nucleotides are TGTGCCAGCAGAACCCCCTGGCAGGGGCCCGAGAATGAGCAGTTCTTC. The chain couples TRBV2 to TRBJ2-1; TRBD1 is a possible D gene (6 bases). V dropped 6 bases and J dropped 7 bases, with 22 bases sitting between them. The CDR3 length is 16 residues. Germline CDR1 reads SNHLY; CDR2 reads FYNNEI.

This sequence joins TRBV4-2 and TRBJ2-3; tentative D call: TRBD2 (5 bases). The CDR3 is 16 residues long. V dropped 0 bases and J dropped 1 base, with 11 bases sitting between them. Germline V gene lookup returns CDR1 LGHNA and CDR2 YNFKEQ. CDR3 protein: CASSQEVGERTDTQYF. The DNA for the CDR3 is TGTGCCAGCAGCCAAGAGGTCGGGGAGCGCACAGATACGCAGTATTTT.

In its sample, this clone was seen once. The chain is built from TRBV7-2 and TRBJ2-3, with D possibly being TRBD1 (5 bases). The CDR3 totals 14 residues. V dropped 1 base and J dropped 4 bases, with 9 bases sitting between them. CDR1 and CDR2 from the germline V gene are SGHTA and FQGNSA. The CDR3 DNA follows: TGTGCCAGCAGCTTAGATCAGGGCCCAGATACGCAGTATTTT. It specifies CASSLDQGPDTQYF.

CDR3 nucleotide sequence: TGTGCCAGCAGCGTGAGGGGAGGAGATGGGACAGATACGCAGTATTTT. Translated: CASSVRGGDGTDTQYF. The chain links TRBV9 to TRBJ2-3; weak D call: TRBD2 (6 bases). Per germline, CDR1 SGDLS and CDR2 YYNGEE. V lost 2 bases, J lost 3 bases, and 16 bases lay in between. The CDR3 spans 16 residues.